This T cell receptor beta chain was sequenced for a study of cytomegalovirus exposure and HLA in healthy donors. The PCR used 60 Vbeta and 13 Jbeta primers. Sequencing used immunoSEQ multiplex PCR; TCRdb keeps in-frame clones, though not all of them. Of 150,000 or so clones listed, 75% to 85% are singletons. Whole-study results and caveats: Earlier analysis yielded a pattern in which most TCR beta V segments were productive about 90% or about 30% of the time.

Comments on this clone: The antigen remains unidentified.

This CDR3 region has 14 residues. The germline V gene encodes CDR1 PRHDT and CDR2 FYEKMQ (reference sequence). Trimming stripped 1 base from V and 4 bases from J, with 10 bases between. This receptor was identified in a man aged 25 to 40 in good health and CMV-seropositive. The chain is built from TRBV13 and TRBJ2-5; D is perhaps TRBD2 (7 bases). Sequencing was performed on PBMCs. The DNA of the CDR3 is TGTGCCAGCAGCTTAGCGGGGGGCGGAGAGACCCAGTACTTC. This sequence encodes CASSLAGGGETQYF.